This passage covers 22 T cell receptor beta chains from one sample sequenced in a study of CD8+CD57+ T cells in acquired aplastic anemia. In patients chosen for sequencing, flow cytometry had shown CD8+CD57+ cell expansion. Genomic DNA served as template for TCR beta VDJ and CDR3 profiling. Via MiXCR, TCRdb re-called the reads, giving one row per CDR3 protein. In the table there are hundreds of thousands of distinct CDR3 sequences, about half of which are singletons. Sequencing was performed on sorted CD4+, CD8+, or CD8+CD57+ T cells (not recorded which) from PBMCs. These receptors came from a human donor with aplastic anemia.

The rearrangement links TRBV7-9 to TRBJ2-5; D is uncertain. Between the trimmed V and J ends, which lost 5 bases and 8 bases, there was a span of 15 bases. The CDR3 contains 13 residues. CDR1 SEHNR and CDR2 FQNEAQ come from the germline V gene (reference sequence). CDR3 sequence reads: CASSETRRTTQYF. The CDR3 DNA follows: TGTGCCAGCAGCGAAACAAGACGGACCACCCAGTACTTC.

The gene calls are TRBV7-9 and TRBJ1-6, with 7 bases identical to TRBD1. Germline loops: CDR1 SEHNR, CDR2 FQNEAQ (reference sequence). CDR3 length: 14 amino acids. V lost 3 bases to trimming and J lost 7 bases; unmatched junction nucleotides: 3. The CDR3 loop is CASSLDRKNSPLHF. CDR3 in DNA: TGTGCCAGCAGCTTGGACAGGAAGAATTCACCCCTCCACTTT.

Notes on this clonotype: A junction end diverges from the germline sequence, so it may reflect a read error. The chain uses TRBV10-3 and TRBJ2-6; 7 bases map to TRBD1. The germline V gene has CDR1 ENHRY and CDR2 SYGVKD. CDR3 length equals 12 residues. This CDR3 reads CAIRGTETTEAF. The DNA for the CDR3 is TGTGCCATCAGGGGGACAGAGACTACTGAAGCTTTC.

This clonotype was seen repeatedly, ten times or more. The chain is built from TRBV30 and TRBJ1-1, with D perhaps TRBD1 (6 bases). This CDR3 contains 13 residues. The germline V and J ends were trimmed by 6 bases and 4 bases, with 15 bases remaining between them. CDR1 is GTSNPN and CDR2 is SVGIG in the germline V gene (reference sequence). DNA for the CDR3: TGTGCCTGCGCAACAGGGAAGAGCACTGAAGCTTTCTTT. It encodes CACATGKSTEAFF.

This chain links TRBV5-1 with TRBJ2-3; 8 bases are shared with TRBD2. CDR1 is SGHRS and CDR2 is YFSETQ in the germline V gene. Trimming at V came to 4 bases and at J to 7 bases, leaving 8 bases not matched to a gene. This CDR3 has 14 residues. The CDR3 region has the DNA TGCGCCAGCAGCCCAGGACTAGCTAGAAATACGCAGTATTTT. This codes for CASSPGLARNTQYF.

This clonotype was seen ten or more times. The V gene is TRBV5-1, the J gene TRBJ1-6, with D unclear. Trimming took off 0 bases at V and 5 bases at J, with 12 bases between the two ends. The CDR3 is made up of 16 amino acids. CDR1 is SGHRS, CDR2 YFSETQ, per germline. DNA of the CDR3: TGCGCCAGCAGCTTGGGAACGGGCGTAGATAATTCACCCCTCCACTTT. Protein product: CASSLGTGVDNSPLHF.

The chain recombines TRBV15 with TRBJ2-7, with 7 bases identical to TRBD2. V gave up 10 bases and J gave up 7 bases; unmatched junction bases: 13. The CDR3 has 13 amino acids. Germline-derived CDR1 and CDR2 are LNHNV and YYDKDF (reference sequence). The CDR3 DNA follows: TGTGCCAGCAGTGTGGGGGAGGGGAGGGAGCAGTACTTC. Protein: CASSVGEGREQYF. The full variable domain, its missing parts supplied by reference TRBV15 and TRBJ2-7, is DAMVIQNPRYQVTQFGKPVTLSCSQTLNHNVMYWYQQKSSQAPKLLFHYYDKDFNNEADTPDNFQSRRPNTSFCFLDIRSPGLGDTAMYLCASSVGEGREQYFGPGTRLTVT.

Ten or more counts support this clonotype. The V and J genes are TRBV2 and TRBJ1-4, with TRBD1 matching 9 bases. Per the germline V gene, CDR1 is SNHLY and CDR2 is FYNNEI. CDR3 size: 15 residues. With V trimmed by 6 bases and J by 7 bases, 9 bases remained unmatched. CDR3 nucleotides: TGTGCCAGCAGCTGGGACAGGGAGTCTGGTGAAAAACTGTTTTTT. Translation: CASSWDRESGEKLFF.

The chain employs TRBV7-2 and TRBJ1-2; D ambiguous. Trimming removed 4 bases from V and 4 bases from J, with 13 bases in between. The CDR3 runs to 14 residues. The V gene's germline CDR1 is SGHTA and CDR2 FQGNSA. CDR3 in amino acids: CASSSPTAFYGYTF. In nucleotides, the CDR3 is TGTGCCAGCAGCTCCCCGACCGCGTTCTATGGCTACACCTTC.

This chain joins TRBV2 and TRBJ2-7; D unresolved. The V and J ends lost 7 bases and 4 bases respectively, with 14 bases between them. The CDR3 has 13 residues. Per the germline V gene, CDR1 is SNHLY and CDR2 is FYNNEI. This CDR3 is CASNTDRRYEQYF. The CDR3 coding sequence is TGTGCCAGCAACACGGACCGCCGGTACGAGCAGTACTTC. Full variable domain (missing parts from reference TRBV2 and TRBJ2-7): EPEVTQTPSHQVTQMGQEVILRCVPISNHLYFYWYRQILGQKVEFLVSFYNNEISEKSEIFDDQFSVERPDGSNFTLKIRSTKLEDSAMYFCASNTDRRYEQYFGPGTRLTVT.

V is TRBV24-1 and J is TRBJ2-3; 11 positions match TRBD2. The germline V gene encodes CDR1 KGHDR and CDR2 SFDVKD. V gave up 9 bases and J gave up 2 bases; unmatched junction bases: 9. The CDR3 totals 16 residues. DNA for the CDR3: TGTGCCACCGCCGGGACTAGCGGACACCCCACAGATACGCAGTATTTT. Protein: CATAGTSGHPTDTQYF.

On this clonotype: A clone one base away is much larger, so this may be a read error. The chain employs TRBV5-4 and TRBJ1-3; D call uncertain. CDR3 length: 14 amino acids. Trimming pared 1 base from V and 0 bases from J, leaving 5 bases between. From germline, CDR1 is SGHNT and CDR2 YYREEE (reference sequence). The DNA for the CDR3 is TGTGCCAGCAGCTTGAAAAGCTCTGGAAACACCATATATTTT. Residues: CASSLKSSGNTIYF.

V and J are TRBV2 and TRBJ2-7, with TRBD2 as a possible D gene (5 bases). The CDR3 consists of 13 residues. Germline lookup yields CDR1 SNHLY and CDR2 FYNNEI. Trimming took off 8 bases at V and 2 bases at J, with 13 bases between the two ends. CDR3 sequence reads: CASATTRTYEQYF. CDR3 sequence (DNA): TGTGCCAGCGCCACTACTAGGACCTACGAGCAGTACTTC.

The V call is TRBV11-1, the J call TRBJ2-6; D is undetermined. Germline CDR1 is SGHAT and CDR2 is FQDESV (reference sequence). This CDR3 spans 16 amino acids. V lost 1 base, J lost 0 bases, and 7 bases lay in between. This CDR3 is CASSLGWDSGANVLTF. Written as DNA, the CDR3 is TGTGCCAGCAGCTTAGGATGGGACTCTGGGGCCAACGTCCTGACTTTC.

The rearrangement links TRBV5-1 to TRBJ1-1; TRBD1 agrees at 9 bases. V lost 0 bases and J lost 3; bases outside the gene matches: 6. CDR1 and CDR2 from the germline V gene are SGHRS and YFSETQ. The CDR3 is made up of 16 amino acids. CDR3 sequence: CASSLAQGQGYTEAFF. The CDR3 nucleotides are TGCGCCAGCAGCTTGGCCCAGGGACAGGGTTACACTGAAGCTTTCTTT. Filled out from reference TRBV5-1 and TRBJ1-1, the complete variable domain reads KAGVTQTPRYLIKTRGQQVTLSCSPISGHRSVSWYQQTPGQGLQFLFEYFSETQRNKGNFPGRFSGRQFSNSRSEMNVSTLELGDSALYLCASSLAQGQGYTEAFFGQGTRLTVV.

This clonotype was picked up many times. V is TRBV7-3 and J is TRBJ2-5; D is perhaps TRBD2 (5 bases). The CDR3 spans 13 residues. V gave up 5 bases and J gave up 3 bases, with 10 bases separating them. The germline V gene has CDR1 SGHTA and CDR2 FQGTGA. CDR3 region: CASSRGLEETQYF. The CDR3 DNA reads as TGTGCCAGCAGCAGAGGGTTGGAAGAGACCCAGTACTTC.

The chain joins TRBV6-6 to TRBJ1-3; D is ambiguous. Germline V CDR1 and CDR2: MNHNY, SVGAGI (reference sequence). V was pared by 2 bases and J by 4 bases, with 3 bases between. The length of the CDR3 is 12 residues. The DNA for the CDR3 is TGTGCCAGCAGTTACCGGGGAAACACCATATATTTT. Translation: CASSYRGNTIYF.

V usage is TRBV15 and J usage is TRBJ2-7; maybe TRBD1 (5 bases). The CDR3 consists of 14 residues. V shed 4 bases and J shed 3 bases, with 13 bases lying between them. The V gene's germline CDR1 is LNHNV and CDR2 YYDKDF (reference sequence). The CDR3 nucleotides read TGTGCCACCAGCACCCCCTCACAGGACTACGAGCAGTACTTC. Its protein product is CATSTPSQDYEQYF.

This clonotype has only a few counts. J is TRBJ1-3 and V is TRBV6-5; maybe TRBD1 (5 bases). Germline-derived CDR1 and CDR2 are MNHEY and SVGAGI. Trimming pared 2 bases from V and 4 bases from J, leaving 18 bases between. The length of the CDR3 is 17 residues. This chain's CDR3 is CASSYLGRVNSGNTIYF. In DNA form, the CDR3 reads TGTGCCAGCAGTTACCTCGGCAGGGTAAATTCCGGAAACACCATATATTTT.

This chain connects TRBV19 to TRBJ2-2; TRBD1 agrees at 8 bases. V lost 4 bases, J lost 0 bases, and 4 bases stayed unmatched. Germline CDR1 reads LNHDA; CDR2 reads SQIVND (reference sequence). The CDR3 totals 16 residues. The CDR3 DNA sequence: TGTGCCAGTAGTAGACAGGGGACACCGAACACCGGGGAGCTGTTTTTT. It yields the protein CASSRQGTPNTGELFF.

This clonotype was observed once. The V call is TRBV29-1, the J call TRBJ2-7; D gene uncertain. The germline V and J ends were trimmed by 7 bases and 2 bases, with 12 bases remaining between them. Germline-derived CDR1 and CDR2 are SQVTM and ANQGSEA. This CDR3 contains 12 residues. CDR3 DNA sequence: TGCAGCGGGCTAGGTGGAGCCTACGAGCAGTACTTC. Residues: CSGLGGAYEQYF.

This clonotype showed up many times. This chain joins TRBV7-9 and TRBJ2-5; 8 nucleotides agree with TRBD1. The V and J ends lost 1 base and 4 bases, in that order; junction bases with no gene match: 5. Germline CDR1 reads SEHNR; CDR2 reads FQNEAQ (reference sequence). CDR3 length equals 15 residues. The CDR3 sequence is CASSLGTGGGETQYF. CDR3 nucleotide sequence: TGTGCCAGCAGCTTAGGTACAGGGGGAGGAGAGACCCAGTACTTC.